This TCR beta chain appears in the sequencing data of a study of T cells in Graves' hyperthyroidism and ophthalmopathy. RNA transcripts were the template for amplifying TCR beta CDR3 regions. First-round RT-PCR with HTBI primers amplified the TCR CDR3 region. TCRdb recomputed calls from the multiplex PCR reads with MiXCR, one row per CDR3 protein. The repertoire consists of fewer than 350,000 distinct CDR3 sequences, with roughly 13% occurring once and the leading ten covering 6.5% to 10%. The V gene's germline CDR1 is SNHLY and CDR2 FYNNEI. V dropped 6 bases and J dropped 3 bases, with 10 bases sitting between them. This CDR3 contains 13 residues.

This receptor was obtained from a woman aged 40 to 50 with Graves' hyperthyroidism. Source material: blood. The chain links TRBV2 to TRBJ2-3, with D tentatively TRBD1 (6 bases). CDR3 in amino acids: CASREDRTDTQYF. The DNA for the CDR3 is TGTGCCAGCAGGGAGGACAGAACAGATACGCAGTATTTT.